This T cell receptor beta chain was retrieved from a study of T cell responses to AZD1222 COVID-19 vaccine. Points from the study as a whole: Repertoire collection took place solely once the T cell response had peaked. Mapped onto spike, vaccine-associated CD4 TCRs spanned it and were dominant at 160-218 and 743-854. The study identified only five to seven AZD1222 recipients as seropositive at baseline.

V lost 2 bases to trimming and J lost 3 bases, with 8 bases between them. Germline CDR1 LGHDT, CDR2 YNNKEL (reference sequence). The CDR3 is 14 residues long. Remarks on this clone: The antigen remains undetermined.

Here immunoSEQ multiplex PCR was the method, and the copy in TCRdb shows in-frame clones only, minus some. The profile shows 200,000 to 300,000 clones, over 85% of them singletons. The TCR was taken from an adult in good health. The rearrangement links TRBV3-1 (or the pseudogene TRBV3-2) to TRBJ2-1; D perhaps matches TRBD1 (6 bases). This material consisted of peripheral blood, taken on day 0 of AZD1222 vaccination. CDR3 nucleotide sequence: TGTGCCAGCAGCCAACGGGGACACTACAATGAGCAGTTCTTC. It yields the protein CASSQRGHYNEQFF.